Each of the 3 T cell receptor beta chains below was sequenced from the same sample in a study of blood T cell repertoires in COVID-19. Repertoires were generated with immunoSEQ multiplex PCR, while TCRdb's copy carries only in-frame clones and drops some. The top ten clones hold approximately 5% of a sample with more than 300,000 clones, 70% to 90% of them seen once. The sample consisted of PBMCs or T cells enriched from blood (not recorded which). These receptors came from a woman in her twenties or thirties who had recovered from COVID-19.

The rearrangement links TRBV12-3 or TRBV12-4 to TRBJ1-2, with D maybe TRBD1 (6 bases). V lost 5 bases and J 4 bases, leaving 11 bases between the germline ends. The CDR3 length is 13 residues. CDR3 protein: CASSTGWGYGYTF. The CDR3 coding sequence is TGTGCCAGCAGTACAGGGTGGGGCTATGGCTACACCTTC.

This clone was picked up a small number of times. The chain employs TRBV9 and TRBJ1-3, with D hard to call. Deletions cut 0 bases from V and 0 bases from J, with 16 bases between. CDR1 is SGDLS and CDR2 is YYNGEE in the germline V gene. This CDR3 has 18 amino acids. As DNA, the CDR3 is TGTGCCAGCAGCGTAGAAGGAAGAGGTCTGACCTCTGGAAACACCATATATTTT. It is translated as CASSVEGRGLTSGNTIYF.

The chain joins TRBV11-2 to TRBJ1-5, with 7 bases identical to TRBD1. Germline CDR1 SGHAT, CDR2 FQNNGV. The CDR3 extends over 13 amino acids. Unmatched junction bases numbered 4, after V lost 5 bases and J lost 6 bases. CDR3 sequence (DNA): TGTGCCAGCAGCACAGGGGTATCTCAGCCCCAGCATTTT. Protein: CASSTGVSQPQHF.